These 14 T cell receptor beta chains came from one sample sequenced in a study of cytomegalovirus exposure and HLA in healthy donors. Amplification used 60 Vbeta primers and 13 Jbeta primers. Only in-frame clones appear in the TCRdb table, and some are missing; sequencing was by immunoSEQ multiplex PCR. This sample has roughly 200,000 clones, with around three quarters found just once. The sequencing input was PBMCs. The receptors come from a woman aged 30 to 39 in good health and CMV-seropositive.

This clone has just one count. This chain links TRBV30 with TRBJ1-5; maybe TRBD1 (6 bases). This CDR3 is built from 13 residues. Germline values: CDR1 GTSNPN, CDR2 SVGIG (reference sequence). Trimming removed 8 bases at V and 5 bases at J, with 16 bases between. The CDR3, as DNA: TGTGCCGGTGCACAGGGTCGGGATCAGCCCCAGCATTTT. It encodes CAGAQGRDQPQHF.

V usage is TRBV10-3 and J usage is TRBJ2-5; D may be TRBD1 (6 bases). The length of the CDR3 is 12 residues. Germline loops: CDR1 ENHRY, CDR2 SYGVKD. Trimming cost V 8 bases and J 3 bases, with 10 bases left between them. This chain's CDR3 is CAIGRGEETQYF. CDR3 bases: TGTGCCATCGGCAGGGGCGAAGAGACCCAGTACTTC.

V is TRBV2 and J is TRBJ2-7, with 8 bases matching TRBD2. In germline, CDR1 is SNHLY, CDR2 FYNNEI. The CDR3 has 14 amino acids. The V and J ends lost 6 bases and 1 base, in that order; junction bases with no gene match: 5. This CDR3 is CASRFGGGSYEQYF. In DNA form, the CDR3 reads TGTGCCAGCAGATTCGGGGGGGGTTCCTACGAGCAGTACTTC. Full variable domain (rest looked up from reference TRBV2 and TRBJ2-7): EPEVTQTPSHQVTQMGQEVILRCVPISNHLYFYWYRQILGQKVEFLVSFYNNEISEKSEIFDDQFSVERPDGSNFTLKIRSTKLEDSAMYFCASRFGGGSYEQYFGPGTRLTVT.

This clone was counted only a few times. The chain has TRBV20-1 and TRBJ2-7; weak D call: TRBD1 (5 bases). The ends were cut back, 3 bases at V and 2 bases at J, with 5 bases in the middle. Looked up from germline, CDR1 is DFQATT and CDR2 is SNEGSKA (reference sequence). CDR3 length equals 11 residues. CDR3 protein: CSARTAYEQYF. The CDR3 DNA follows: TGCAGTGCTAGGACAGCCTACGAGCAGTACTTC.

V is TRBV7-9 and J is TRBJ1-1; possibly TRBD1 for D (5 bases). Per germline, CDR1 SEHNR and CDR2 FQNEAQ (reference sequence). With 5 bases removed from V and 6 bases from J, the gap between germline ends came to 13 bases. The CDR3 extends over 13 amino acids. The chain's CDR3 is CASSPKGKPEAFF. The CDR3 DNA sequence: TGTGCCAGCAGCCCCAAGGGGAAGCCTGAAGCTTTCTTT.

The chain recombines TRBV2 with TRBJ2-7; TRBD2 might be the D (6 bases). This CDR3 is 13 amino acids long. V was trimmed by 8 bases and J by 7 bases, leaving 18 bases between them. Germline CDR1 and CDR2: SNHLY and FYNNEI. This chain's CDR3 is CASGRDSNQEQYF. As DNA, the CDR3 is TGTGCCAGCGGCCGGGACTCCAATCAGGAGCAGTACTTC.

This chain links TRBV7-2 with TRBJ2-7, with D possibly being TRBD2 (7 bases). Germline assignment: CDR1 SGHTA and CDR2 FQGNSA. The CDR3 covers 17 residues. Trimming took 0 bases from V and 2 from J, leaving 17 bases between them. The CDR3 protein is CASSLAGGGGSPYEQYF. In DNA form, the CDR3 reads TGTGCCAGCAGCTTAGCGGGTGGGGGCGGGAGCCCCTACGAGCAGTACTTC.

The chain combines TRBV7-9 with TRBJ2-7, with TRBD1 matching over 7 bases. The germline V gene has CDR1 SEHNR and CDR2 FQNEAQ (reference sequence). V was clipped by 5 bases and J by 6 bases; unmatched bases: 4. This CDR3 has 12 residues. The DNA for the CDR3 is TGTGCCAGCAGCGTAGACAGGGTCGAGCAGTACTTC. This codes for CASSVDRVEQYF. Based on the CDR3 plus reference TRBV7-9 and TRBJ2-7, the full variable domain is DTGVSQNPRHKITKRGQNVTFRCDPISEHNRLYWYRQTLGQGPEFLTYFQNEAQLEKSRLLSDRFSAERPKGSFSTLEIQRTEQGDSAMYLCASSVDRVEQYFGPGTRLTVT.

The V and J genes are TRBV6-1 and TRBJ1-5, with no clear D. The CDR3 spans 16 residues. The V and J ends lost 4 bases and 1 base respectively, with 14 bases between them. The germline gives CDR1 MNHNS, CDR2 SASEGT. The CDR3 region is CASSVGGIRSNQPQHF. As DNA, the CDR3 is TGTGCCAGCAGTGTAGGAGGGATAAGAAGCAATCAGCCCCAGCATTTT.

The chain combines TRBV4-1 with TRBJ1-1; TRBD1 is a possible D gene (6 bases). Germline loops: CDR1 MGHRA, CDR2 YSYEKL. The germline V and J ends were trimmed by 6 bases and 11 bases, with 19 bases remaining between them. CDR3 length equals 13 residues. The CDR3: CASRPGGRGGAFF. As DNA, the CDR3 is TGCGCCAGCAGACCGGGGGGCAGGGGCGGCGCTTTCTTT.

This clone has just one count. The chain uses TRBV10-2 and TRBJ2-5; 10 nucleotides line up with TRBD2. This CDR3 is built from 13 residues. V shed 4 bases and J 5 bases; nucleotides not matched to a gene: 1. Germline V gives CDR1 WSHSY, CDR2 SAAADI. DNA for the CDR3: TGCGCCAGCAGTGGGGGACTAGCGGAGACCCAGTACTTC. This translates into CASSGGLAETQYF.

The rearrangement uses TRBV12-5 and TRBJ2-5; 8 bases map to TRBD2. The CDR3 totals 17 residues. The trim removed 0 bases at V and 2 bases at J, leaving 8 bases unmatched. Germline loops: CDR1 LGHNT, CDR2 FRNRAP. For the CDR3, the DNA is TGTGCTAGTGGTTTGGTACTCCGGGGGGGAACACAAGAGACCCAGTACTTC. Encoded protein: CASGLVLRGGTQETQYF.

The V gene is TRBV10-3, the J gene TRBJ2-7, with D perhaps TRBD1 (6 bases). V shed 10 bases and J shed 4 bases, with 14 bases lying between them. CDR1 ENHRY and CDR2 SYGVKD come from the germline V gene. The CDR3 is 12 residues long. The DNA of the CDR3 is TGTGCCACCCGACAGGAGAGGTACGAGCAGTACTTC. Its protein is CATRQERYEQYF.

This clone was counted a single time. The chain recombines TRBV6-6 with TRBJ1-4, with 8 bases identical to TRBD1. The CDR3 has 16 residues. V lost 5 bases and J lost 4; bases outside the gene matches: 9. CDR1 is MNHNY and CDR2 is SVGAGI in the germline V gene (reference sequence). CDR3 in amino acids: CASSRVRGRDNEKLFF. CDR3 nucleotide sequence: TGTGCCAGCAGTCGAGTCAGGGGGCGAGATAATGAAAAACTGTTTTTT.